These 16 T cell receptor beta chains share one sample of origin, sequenced in a study of T cell responses to AZD1222 COVID-19 vaccine. Repertoires were generated with immunoSEQ multiplex PCR, while TCRdb's copy carries only in-frame clones and drops some. The sample shows about 86,000 clones, 80% to 90% of them seen only once. Here the sequenced sample was peripheral blood, taken on day 0 of MenACWY control vaccination. Every receptor here comes from an adult in good health.

This clone was found once. This chain connects TRBV6-5 to TRBJ1-1, with 8 bases aligning to TRBD1. J lost 6 bases, V lost 5 bases, and 11 bases had no gene match. The CDR3 loop spans 15 amino acids. Germline lookup yields CDR1 MNHEY and CDR2 SVGAGI. CDR3 loop: CASSPWTGKGAEAFF. The CDR3 DNA is TGTGCCAGCAGTCCCTGGACAGGGAAAGGCGCTGAAGCTTTCTTT.

The chain carries TRBV30 and TRBJ1-2; a possible D gene is TRBD1 (5 bases). The germline V and J ends were trimmed by 3 bases and 8 bases, with 16 bases remaining between them. This CDR3 contains 13 residues. Germline CDR1 GTSNPN, CDR2 SVGIG (reference sequence). The CDR3 DNA sequence: TGTGCCTGGAGCGGTCAGGCAGGGACGGGCTACACCTTC. It codes for CAWSGQAGTGYTF.

This clone has more than one count but fewer than ten. The chain has TRBV5-1 and TRBJ2-7, with unresolved D. This CDR3 has 12 residues. V was pared by 0 bases and J by 3 bases, with 4 bases between. Looked up from germline, CDR1 is SGHRS and CDR2 is YFSETQ. CDR3 sequence reads: CASSLDFYEQYF. CDR3 bases: TGCGCCAGCAGCTTGGATTTCTACGAGCAGTACTTC.

J is TRBJ1-1 and V is TRBV27; maybe TRBD1 (5 bases). The CDR3 is 15 residues long. The germline V gene encodes CDR1 MNHEY and CDR2 SMNVEV (reference sequence). Trimming took off 5 bases at V and 5 bases at J, with 18 bases between the two ends. CDR3 sequence: CASSRRAGYSTEAFF. The CDR3 coding sequence is TGTGCCAGCAGTAGAAGGGCAGGGTATTCGACTGAAGCTTTCTTT.

V usage is TRBV5-4 and J usage is TRBJ2-6; D is possibly TRBD2 (5 bases). V lost 0 bases and J lost 2, with 6 bases in between. There are 15 residues in the CDR3. Looked up from germline, CDR1 is SGHNT and CDR2 is YYREEE (reference sequence). The CDR3 region is CASSLGGAGANVLTF. The CDR3 DNA follows: TGTGCCAGCAGCTTGGGGGGAGCTGGGGCCAACGTCCTGACTTTC.

The chain uses TRBV19 and TRBJ1-6, with 10 bases fitting TRBD1. V shed 10 bases, J shed 10 bases, and the junction held 4 bases outside the gene matches. The length of the CDR3 is 12 residues. Per the germline V gene, CDR1 is LNHDA and CDR2 is SQIVND (reference sequence). CDR3 nucleotide sequence: TGTGCCACCGGACAGGGGGGATCACCCCTCCACTTT. This sequence encodes CATGQGGSPLHF.

Here the CDR3 DNA reads TGTGCCAGCAGCAGAGGACAGGGAAACACCATATATTTT. Translated: CASSRGQGNTIYF. This chain uses TRBV11-3 with TRBJ1-3; maybe TRBD1 (6 bases). The CDR3 totals 13 residues. Between the trimmed V and J ends, which lost 5 bases and 4 bases, there was a span of 9 bases. The germline gives CDR1 SGHNT, CDR2 YENEEA.

The J gene is TRBJ2-5, the V gene TRBV7-2; possibly TRBD1 or TRBD2 for D (5 bases each). V was shortened by 5 bases and J by 3 bases, with 16 bases between the two germline ends. This CDR3 is 15 amino acids long. Germline V gene sequence: CDR1 SGHTA, CDR2 FQGNSA. Here the CDR3 reads CASSPERGREETQYF. The CDR3 nucleotides read TGTGCCAGCAGCCCCGAGAGGGGAAGGGAAGAGACCCAGTACTTC. Complete variable domain (other parts from reference TRBV7-2 and TRBJ2-5): GAGVSQSPSNKVTEKGKDVELRCDPISGHTALYWYRQSLGQGLEFLIYFQGNSAPDKSGLPSDRFSAERTGGSVSTLTIQRTQQEDSAVYLCASSPERGREETQYFGPGTRLLVL.

The chain joins TRBV6-5 to TRBJ1-1, with 9 bases fitting TRBD1. This CDR3 spans 15 amino acids. Per germline, CDR1 MNHEY and CDR2 SVGAGI. V trimming: 6 bases; J trimming: 4 bases; junction bases outside the gene matches: 9. This CDR3 is CASSLTGGYGTEAFF. As DNA, the CDR3 is TGTGCCAGCAGCCTTACAGGGGGCTACGGCACTGAAGCTTTCTTT.

This clone came up once. The chain uses TRBV3-1 (or the pseudogene TRBV3-2) and TRBJ1-2; 10 nucleotides match TRBD1. The CDR3 length is 14 residues. CDR1 is LGHDT, CDR2 YNNKEL, per germline (reference sequence). The trim removed 2 bases at V and 4 bases at J, leaving 1 base unmatched. The CDR3 sequence: CASSQWDRGYGYTF. CDR3 bases: TGTGCCAGCAGCCAATGGGACAGGGGCTATGGCTACACCTTC.

The chain links TRBV6-5 to TRBJ1-1; D not certain. V lost 6 bases to trimming and J lost 1 base, with 9 bases between them. The CDR3 has 13 amino acids. The germline CDR1 and CDR2 sequences are MNHEY and SVGAGI. The CDR3 DNA is TGTGCCAGCAGCTCCATGGGGAACACTGAAGCTTTCTTT. It yields the protein CASSSMGNTEAFF.

The chain combines TRBV20-1 with TRBJ1-5, with 7 bases that match TRBD1. The CDR3 extends over 14 amino acids. Germline CDR1 and CDR2: DFQATT and SNEGSKA (reference sequence). Unmatched junction bases numbered 8, after V lost 3 bases and J lost 6 bases. The CDR3 here is CSASSDRIIQPQHF. The CDR3 nucleotides are TGCAGTGCTAGTTCGGACAGGATAATTCAGCCCCAGCATTTT.

V is TRBV30 and J is TRBJ1-3; weak D call: TRBD1 (5 bases). CDR3 length equals 14 residues. Looked up from germline, CDR1 is GTSNPN and CDR2 is SVGIG (reference sequence). V was shortened by 2 bases and J by 4 bases, with 12 bases between the two germline ends. CDR3 coding DNA: TGTGCCTGGAGTCCAACAGGTTCCGGAAACACCATATATTTT. It yields the protein CAWSPTGSGNTIYF.

The chain joins TRBV4-2 to TRBJ2-7; 10 bases fit TRBD1. J lost 0 bases, V lost 3 bases, and 5 bases had no gene match. The germline gives CDR1 LGHNA, CDR2 YNFKEQ. The CDR3 has 16 residues. The CDR3 bases are TGTGCCAGCAGCCAGATGGGACAGGGGAGCTCCTACGAGCAGTACTTC. Translated, it gives CASSQMGQGSSYEQYF.

The chain is built from TRBV7-2 and TRBJ2-5; maybe TRBD1 (7 bases). Looked up from germline, CDR1 is SGHTA and CDR2 is FQGNSA. V was pared by 5 bases and J by 6 bases, with 16 bases between. There are 14 residues in the CDR3. CDR3: CASSPGGTAKTQYF. DNA for the CDR3: TGTGCCAGCAGCCCCGGAGGGACAGCTAAGACCCAGTACTTC.

The chain joins TRBV3-1 (or the pseudogene TRBV3-2) to TRBJ1-6, with D perhaps TRBD1 (6 bases). CDR1 is LGHDT, CDR2 YNNKEL, per germline (reference sequence). This CDR3 is built from 14 residues. The V gene lost 1 base and the J gene lost 5 bases, with 6 bases spanning the gap. DNA of the CDR3: TGTGCCAGCAGCCAAGGACAGGATAATTCACCCCTCCACTTT. Translated, it gives CASSQGQDNSPLHF.